The source of this TCR beta chain is a study of blood T cells in healthy people across ages. Whole-study context: T cells yielded about one barcoded beta molecule per two cells through template switching.

For the second PCR, which ran for 7 to 11 cycles, a sample-barcoded 5' primer and a J-beta primer mix were used. Each CDR3 protein gets one entry after TCRdb re-called the 5' RACE reads with MiXCR. The sample holds about 640,000 distinct CDR3 sequences; 35% to 50% are singletons and the top ten take 25% to 35%. The V end lost 2 bases, the J end lost 5 bases, and 15 bases lay between the germline ends. Germline V lookup: CDR1 MNHEY, CDR2 SVGEGT. The CDR3 extends over 15 amino acids. The sample was blood. V and J are TRBV6-2 or TRBV6-3 and TRBJ2-5; D gene ambiguous. The sequence derives from a man of 80 years or more in good health. This CDR3 reads CASSYMSGIGETQYF. As DNA, the CDR3 is TGTGCCAGCAGTTACATGTCCGGCATAGGGGAGACCCAGTACTTC.